These 17 T cell receptor beta chains originate from one sample sequenced in a study of persistence of HIV-infected CD4 T cells. These receptors have no identified antigens. Overlapping HIV-1 Gag 15-mer peptides at 0.85 to 1 ug per peptide per mL were used. Memory cells lacking CD40L and CD69 with high CD45RO were sorted. This was the immunoSEQ version 4 assay in survey mode. The data were produced by immunoSEQ multiplex PCR, yet TCRdb's version contains in-frame clones alone and is incomplete. The repertoire holds 50,000 to 65,000 clones, with roughly 75% as singletons. The input for sequencing was CD4+ T cells sorted from PBMCs after roughly 18-hour stimulation, taken from a patient who received antiretroviral therapy. The receptors were gathered from an adult man with HIV who was CMV-seropositive.

V gene TRBV19 combines with J gene TRBJ2-6; D remains ambiguous. The CDR3 is 17 amino acids. Trimming removed 3 bases at V and 0 bases at J, with 12 bases between. CDR1 LNHDA and CDR2 SQIVND come from the germline V gene (reference sequence). The CDR3 DNA reads as TGTGCCAGTAGTATGGGTCTCGGAAGCTCTGGGGCCAACGTCCTGACTTTC. It is translated as CASSMGLGSSGANVLTF. The full variable domain, with the rest looked up from reference TRBV19 and TRBJ2-6, is DGGITQSPKYLFRKEGQNVTLSCEQNLNHDAMYWYRQDPGQGLRLIYYSQIVNDFQKGDIAEGYSVSREKKESFPLTVTSAQKNPTAFYLCASSMGLGSSGANVLTFGAGSRLTVL.

This clone has just a few counts. The rearrangement joins TRBV7-9 to TRBJ1-1, with a possible D match to TRBD1 (6 bases). Germline-derived CDR1 and CDR2 are SEHNR and FQNEAQ (reference sequence). V lost 5 bases and J 6 bases, leaving 13 bases between the germline ends. The CDR3 is 13 amino acids. For the CDR3, the DNA is TGTGCCAGCAGCCTAGGGGGAAAGTCTGAAGCTTTCTTT. Protein: CASSLGGKSEAFF.

This sequence joins TRBV7-8 and TRBJ2-7; no clear D. Germline assignment: CDR1 SGHVS and CDR2 FQNEAQ. The ends were cut back, 1 base at V and 3 bases at J, with 13 bases in the middle. The CDR3 has 15 amino acids. CDR3 nucleotide sequence: TGTGCCAGCAGCTTAGACCTCGGACCGCTCTACGAGCAGTACTTC. Its protein product is CASSLDLGPLYEQYF. Full variable domain (outside the CDR3, taken from reference TRBV7-8 and TRBJ2-7): GAGVSQSPRYKVAKRGQDVALRCDPISGHVSLFWYQQALGQGPEFLTYFQNEAQLDKSGLPSDRFFAERPEGSVSTLKIQRTQQEDSAVYLCASSLDLGPLYEQYFGPGTRLTVT.

The chain is built from TRBV5-6 and TRBJ1-5; D remains ambiguous. V lost 3 bases and J 7 bases, leaving 17 bases between the germline ends. Germline V gene data show CDR1 as SGHDT and CDR2 as YYEEEE. This CDR3 is built from 15 residues. The CDR3: CASSSDPSARQPQHF. For the CDR3, the DNA is TGTGCCAGCAGCTCGGACCCCTCCGCAAGGCAGCCCCAGCATTTT.

The rearrangement uses TRBV7-2 and TRBJ2-2; 8 bases map to TRBD1. The junction had 4 bases not matched to a gene; V was cut back by 1 base and J by 6 bases. Germline CDR1 reads SGHTA; CDR2 reads FQGNSA. This CDR3 comprises 15 residues. The CDR3 region has the DNA TGTGCCAGCAGCTTAGAGGGACAGGTTTCCGGGGAGCTGTTTTTT. Translating it yields CASSLEGQVSGELFF.

The chain combines TRBV19 with TRBJ1-5; D not resolved. Trimming left V 0 bases short and J 5 bases short, with 2 bases between. The CDR3 runs to 12 residues. Germline CDR1 reads LNHDA; CDR2 reads SQIVND (reference sequence). CDR3 amino acids: CASSIEHQPQHF. For the CDR3, the DNA is TGTGCCAGTAGTATAGAGCATCAGCCCCAGCATTTT.

This clone occurred once. V gene TRBV3-1 (or the pseudogene TRBV3-2) combines with J gene TRBJ2-7; 10 nucleotides line up with TRBD2. With V trimmed by 4 bases and J by 6 bases, 9 bases remained unmatched. The germline CDR1 and CDR2 sequences are LGHDT and YNNKEL (reference sequence). The CDR3 is 15 amino acids. CDR3 in DNA: TGTGCCAGCAGCCTCTCTAGCGGGGGACCGGGCGAGCAGTACTTC. This translates into CASSLSSGGPGEQYF.

The chain recombines TRBV11-3 with TRBJ1-2; TRBD1 aligns across 10 bases. Germline V CDR1 and CDR2: SGHNT, YENEEA. Trimming removed 4 bases from V and 10 bases from J; junction bases left unmatched: 9. CDR3 length: 14 amino acids. The CDR3 protein is CASSSTDRGHFYTF. The CDR3 DNA follows: TGTGCCAGCAGCTCCACCGACAGGGGGCATTTCTACACCTTC. Together with reference TRBV11-3 and TRBJ1-2, the CDR3 gives the full variable domain: EAGVVQSPRYKIIEKKQPVAFWCNPISGHNTLYWYLQNLGQGPELLIRYENEEAVDDSQLPKDRFSAERLKGVDSTLKIQPAELGDSAVYLCASSSTDRGHFYTFGSGTRLTVV.

Comment on this clone: A read error may account for a junction end that differs from germline. V and J are TRBV6-5 and TRBJ2-1, with TRBD2 matching 7 bases. The CDR3 is 12 residues long. Germline V CDR1 and CDR2: MNHEY, SVGAGI. The CDR3 spells CASSGLGTNRIF. CDR3 coding DNA: TGTGCCAGCAGCGGGTTGGGGACTAATCGTATCTTC.

The chain is built from TRBV5-1 and TRBJ1-4; D remains ambiguous. This CDR3 is 18 amino acids long. The V end was cut by 0 bases, the J end by 4 bases, with 19 bases between. CDR1 and CDR2 (germline): SGHRS, YFSETQ. The CDR3 region has the DNA TGCGCCAGCAGCTTGGATTATGACGTAAGGTCCAGTAATGAAAAACTGTTTTTT. It codes for CASSLDYDVRSSNEKLFF.

The chain is built from TRBV19 and TRBJ1-1; D unresolved. The CDR3 is made up of 15 amino acids. CDR1 LNHDA and CDR2 SQIVND come from the germline V gene (reference sequence). V shed 3 bases and J shed 4 bases, with 15 bases lying between them. The CDR3 nucleotides read TGTGCCAGTAGTATCCTTTTGGGGTCGGGCACTGAAGCTTTCTTT. Protein product: CASSILLGSGTEAFF.

V is TRBV2 and J is TRBJ1-5, with D perhaps TRBD1 (6 bases). Germline CDR1 reads SNHLY; CDR2 reads FYNNEI. CDR3 length: 12 residues. V was pared by 7 bases and J by 5 bases, with 9 bases between. The CDR3 sequence: CASKGDDQPQHF. CDR3 nucleotides: TGTGCCAGCAAGGGGGACGATCAGCCCCAGCATTTT.

The genes are TRBV7-6 and TRBJ2-2; 10 positions match TRBD2. The CDR3 extends over 20 amino acids. Trimming at V came to 2 bases and at J to 0 bases, leaving 12 bases not matched to a gene. Per the germline V gene, CDR1 is SGHVS and CDR2 is FNYEAQ. The CDR3 bases are TGTGCCAGCAGCTTAAGGGCTAGCGGGGGAGTTACTGCGAACACCGGGGAGCTGTTTTTT. This translates into CASSLRASGGVTANTGELFF.

The chain links TRBV2 to TRBJ1-3, with 8 bases matching TRBD1. V shed 4 bases and J 0 bases; nucleotides not matched to a gene: 2. The CDR3 sequence is 15 residues long. Germline V CDR1 and CDR2: SNHLY, FYNNEI. CDR3 in DNA: TGTGCCAGCAGTGCACAGGGGGGCTCTGGAAACACCATATATTTT. It translates to CASSAQGGSGNTIYF.

This chain connects TRBV5-1 to TRBJ2-1; weak D call: TRBD2 (5 bases). Trimming pared 0 bases from V and 3 bases from J, leaving 13 bases between. Per germline, CDR1 SGHRS and CDR2 YFSETQ. This CDR3 contains 16 residues. The CDR3 spells CASSLDRVRDYNEQFF. CDR3 sequence (DNA): TGCGCCAGCAGCTTGGATCGGGTGAGGGACTACAATGAGCAGTTCTTC.

The genes are TRBV27 and TRBJ2-3; 14 bases agree with TRBD2. This CDR3 is built from 17 residues. After removal of 5 bases from V and 5 bases from J, the junction contained 9 bases not matched to a gene. The germline gives CDR1 MNHEY, CDR2 SMNVEV (reference sequence). DNA of the CDR3: TGTGCCAGCAGTCCCCGACTAGCGGGGGGGCCGAAAGATACGCAGTATTTT. Translated: CASSPRLAGGPKDTQYF.

The chain carries TRBV6-1 and TRBJ2-3; D gene ambiguous. Trimming removed 2 bases at V and 3 bases at J, with 6 bases between. Germline V CDR1 and CDR2: MNHNS, SASEGT. The CDR3 runs to 13 residues. The DNA for the CDR3 is TGTGCCAGCAGTGAAATGCGGACAGATACGCAGTATTTT. Translating gives CASSEMRTDTQYF.